A single sample gave rise to the 24 T cell receptor beta chains below, sequenced in a study of cytomegalovirus exposure and HLA in healthy donors. The PCR used 60 Vbeta and 13 Jbeta primers. Produced via immunoSEQ multiplex PCR; TCRdb's table is partial and in-frame only. This table holds some 75,000 clones. Sample: PBMCs. The receptors derive from a man in his forties in good health and CMV-seronegative.

The V and J genes are TRBV4-3 and TRBJ2-1, with D uncertain. V lost 0 bases, J lost 4 bases, and 4 bases lay in between. CDR3 length: 13 residues. CDR1 and CDR2 from the germline V gene are LGHNA and YSLEER. CDR3 nucleotide sequence: TGCGCCAGCAGCCAAGAACTATACAATGAGCAGTTCTTC. This sequence encodes CASSQELYNEQFF.

This chain uses TRBV4-3 with TRBJ2-1; a possible D gene is TRBD2 (5 bases). Per the germline V gene, CDR1 is LGHNA and CDR2 is YSLEER. The CDR3 is 14 residues long. With 6 bases removed from V and 4 bases from J, the gap between germline ends came to 13 bases. The chain's CDR3 is CASSRLGEYNEQFF. The CDR3 DNA follows: TGCGCCAGCAGTCGGCTGGGAGAATACAATGAGCAGTTCTTC.

The V call is TRBV7-2, the J call TRBJ2-3, with D possibly being TRBD2 (5 bases). The CDR3 has 16 residues. V gave up 5 bases and J gave up 3 bases, with 18 bases separating them. The germline V gene encodes CDR1 SGHTA and CDR2 FQGNSA. CDR3 loop: CASSPNLANPTDTQYF. The CDR3 region has the DNA TGTGCCAGCAGCCCCAATTTAGCGAATCCAACAGATACGCAGTATTTT.

The chain joins TRBV25-1 to TRBJ2-7, with TRBD2 matching 8 bases. The germline CDR1 and CDR2 sequences are MGHDK and SYGVNS. V shed 1 base, J shed 6 bases, and the junction held 17 bases outside the gene matches. CDR3 length equals 18 residues. The CDR3 is CASSEWGSSGEMSGEQYF. CDR3 bases: TGTGCCAGCAGTGAATGGGGGAGTAGCGGGGAAATGTCGGGCGAGCAGTACTTC.

The chain links TRBV7-6 to TRBJ2-2; D is perhaps TRBD1 (6 bases). The CDR3 sequence is 15 residues long. Trimming left V 0 bases short and J 5 bases short, with 10 bases between. Germline loops: CDR1 SGHVS, CDR2 FNYEAQ. In DNA form, the CDR3 reads TGTGCCAGCAGCTTAGCGGGGGCCGCTACCGGGGAGCTGTTTTTT. This codes for CASSLAGAATGELFF.

This chain connects TRBV7-8 to TRBJ2-7; 7 bases are a match to TRBD2. V lost 2 bases and J lost 6; bases outside the gene matches: 13. The CDR3 contains 16 residues. CDR1 and CDR2 from the germline V gene are SGHVS and FQNEAQ. CDR3 sequence (DNA): TGTGCCAGCAGCTTACCGGGAGGCGGGGCTTGGTTCGAGCAGTACTTC. Translation gives CASSLPGGGAWFEQYF.

This chain uses TRBV6-6 with TRBJ1-5; D call uncertain. Germline V gene sequence: CDR1 MNHNY, CDR2 SVGAGI (reference sequence). The CDR3 extends over 14 amino acids. V gave up 5 bases and J gave up 2 bases, with 10 bases separating them. This CDR3 is CASSETKGNQPQHF. The CDR3 DNA sequence: TGTGCCAGCAGTGAGACAAAGGGCAATCAGCCCCAGCATTTT.

This chain connects TRBV11-2 to TRBJ1-2; tentative D call: TRBD1 (6 bases). V was clipped by 4 bases and J by 7 bases, with 16 bases between them. The CDR3 has 14 amino acids. Germline V CDR1 and CDR2: SGHAT, FQNNGV. The CDR3 sequence: CASSSSQGIGGYTF. In DNA form, the CDR3 reads TGTGCCAGCAGCTCATCACAGGGTATAGGTGGCTACACCTTC. Supplemented by reference TRBV11-2 and TRBJ1-2, the full variable domain reads EAGVAQSPRYKIIEKRQSVAFWCNPISGHATLYWYQQILGQGPKLLIQFQNNGVVDDSQLPKDRFSAERLKGVDSTLKIQPAKLEDSAVYLCASSSSQGIGGYTFGSGTRLTVV.

This chain uses TRBV30 with TRBJ1-6, with D perhaps matching TRBD1 (6 bases). The ends were cut back, 0 bases at V and 11 bases at J, with 17 bases in the middle. Germline V gene data show CDR1 as GTSNPN and CDR2 as SVGIG (reference sequence). The CDR3 runs 15 residues. Here the CDR3 reads CAWSVQLAGVPPLHF. CDR3 DNA: TGTGCCTGGAGTGTACAGCTGGCAGGGGTTCCACCCCTCCACTTT.

This chain connects TRBV27 to TRBJ1-4, with TRBD1 as a possible D gene (5 bases). There are 14 residues in the CDR3. Germline CDR1 and CDR2: MNHEY and SMNVEV (reference sequence). V was shortened by 2 bases and J by 2 bases, with 6 bases between the two germline ends. The CDR3 loop is CASSLTGTNEKLFF. The CDR3 DNA reads TGTGCCAGCAGTTTAACAGGCACTAATGAAAAACTGTTTTTT.

The chain uses TRBV19 and TRBJ2-1, with 7 positions matching TRBD1. The CDR3 totals 15 residues. CDR1 is LNHDA and CDR2 is SQIVND in the germline V gene (reference sequence). V trimming: 9 bases; J trimming: 6 bases; junction bases outside the gene matches: 14. The CDR3 spells CASQYYRGPTNEQFF. The CDR3 DNA follows: TGTGCCAGCCAATACTACAGGGGCCCTACCAATGAGCAGTTCTTC.

The chain combines TRBV13 with TRBJ1-5; 8 nucleotides agree with TRBD1. The length of the CDR3 is 12 residues. After removal of 4 bases from V and 11 bases from J, the junction contained 4 bases not matched to a gene. Germline CDR1 reads PRHDT; CDR2 reads FYEKMQ (reference sequence). The CDR3 is CASSSNRGAQHF. The CDR3 nucleotides read TGTGCCAGCAGCTCAAACAGGGGGGCCCAGCATTTT.

The chain recombines TRBV6-1 with TRBJ2-7; 7 positions agree with TRBD2. This CDR3 is 15 amino acids long. V was clipped by 5 bases and J by 4 bases; unmatched bases: 11. Germline lookup yields CDR1 MNHNS and CDR2 SASEGT. The CDR3 sequence is CASSLTFGGTYEQYF. CDR3 coding DNA: TGTGCCAGCAGTCTTACCTTCGGGGGGACTTACGAGCAGTACTTC.

The CDR3 is CASSPGLAASWVEQYF. The CDR3 nucleotides read TGCGCCAGCAGCCCTGGACTAGCGGCGTCATGGGTTGAGCAGTACTTC. The chain combines TRBV4-1 with TRBJ2-7; 10 bases align to TRBD2. CDR3 length: 16 residues. CDR1 and CDR2 (germline): MGHRA, YSYEKL. J lost 7 bases, V lost 4 bases, and 13 bases had no gene match.

The V gene is TRBV19, the J gene TRBJ2-7; D is undetermined. There are 14 residues in the CDR3. Looked up from germline, CDR1 is LNHDA and CDR2 is SQIVND (reference sequence). V dropped 6 bases and J dropped 1 base, with 13 bases sitting between them. DNA for the CDR3: TGTGCCAGTAGCTTAAGCGATATGTCCTACGAGCAGTACTTC. This codes for CASSLSDMSYEQYF.

The V gene is TRBV15, the J gene TRBJ1-5; D is unresolved. V shed 0 bases and J shed 1 base, with 10 bases lying between them. CDR3 size: 16 residues. Looked up from germline, CDR1 is LNHNV and CDR2 is YYDKDF (reference sequence). The CDR3 sequence: CATSRDLRASNQPQHF. In nucleotides, the CDR3 is TGTGCCACCAGCAGAGATCTGAGGGCAAGCAATCAGCCCCAGCATTTT.

The rearrangement links TRBV14 to TRBJ2-2; D gene ambiguous. Germline CDR1 is SGHDN and CDR2 is FVKESK. The CDR3 contains 15 residues. The germline V and J ends were trimmed by 1 base and 5 bases, with 11 bases remaining between them. CDR3 sequence (DNA): TGTGCCAGCAGCCAAGTTGGCGGTCGAACCGGGGAGCTGTTTTTT. This encodes CASSQVGGRTGELFF.

The chain employs TRBV5-1 and TRBJ1-5, with 7 nucleotides matching TRBD1. The junction had 7 bases not matched to a gene; V was cut back by 4 bases and J by 3 bases. Per the germline V gene, CDR1 is SGHRS and CDR2 is YFSETQ. The CDR3 spans 15 residues. The CDR3 loop reads CASSPGQANNQPQHF. The CDR3 nucleotides are TGCGCCAGCAGCCCCGGACAGGCGAACAATCAGCCCCAGCATTTT.

V and J are TRBV30 and TRBJ1-1; D gene ambiguous. The CDR3 totals 13 residues. Germline V lookup: CDR1 GTSNPN, CDR2 SVGIG (reference sequence). V lost 3 bases to trimming and J lost 0 bases, with 8 bases between them. CDR3 DNA: TGTGCCTGGAGCAAAGCCGTGAACACTGAAGCTTTCTTT. This translates into CAWSKAVNTEAFF.

The rearrangement uses TRBV27 and TRBJ2-7; no definite D call. The V and J ends lost 8 bases and 12 bases respectively, with 23 bases between them. Germline lookup yields CDR1 MNHEY and CDR2 SMNVEV (reference sequence). This CDR3 region has 13 residues. The CDR3 loop reads CASLPYSGSRRYF. CDR3 in DNA: TGTGCCAGCCTACCTTACTCCGGGTCCCGACGGTACTTC.

The chain couples TRBV4-1 to TRBJ2-5, with 7 nucleotides matching TRBD2. J gave up 4 bases and V 0 bases, and 11 bases lay outside the gene matches. Germline CDR1 and CDR2: MGHRA and YSYEKL. This CDR3 is 17 amino acids long. CDR3 coding DNA: TGCGCCAGCAGCCAAGATGTCACGGGGGGTGCTGCAGAGACCCAGTACTTC. Protein product: CASSQDVTGGAAETQYF.

V gene TRBV6-5 combines with J gene TRBJ1-5; 7 bases line up with TRBD1. This CDR3 region has 15 residues. The germline gives CDR1 MNHEY, CDR2 SVGAGI. Germline trimming cut 0 bases from V and 5 bases from J; bases unmatched to any gene: 4. The CDR3 reads CASSYSIQGHQPQHF. The CDR3 DNA reads TGTGCCAGCAGTTACTCGATACAGGGGCATCAGCCCCAGCATTTT.

The rearrangement links TRBV30 to TRBJ1-4; D not resolved. The V gene's germline CDR1 is GTSNPN and CDR2 SVGIG (reference sequence). The CDR3 has 14 amino acids. V was trimmed by 6 bases and J by 2 bases, leaving 13 bases between them. This CDR3 is CACDAGGTNEKLFF. CDR3 DNA: TGTGCCTGCGACGCGGGAGGTACTAATGAAAAACTGTTTTTT. The whole variable domain, filled in from reference TRBV30 and TRBJ1-4, reads SQTIHQWPATLVQPVGSPLSLECTVEGTSNPNLYWYRQAAGRGLQLLFYSVGIGQISSEVPQNLSASRPQDRQFILSSKKLLLSDSGFYLCACDAGGTNEKLFFGSGTQLSVL.

The genes are TRBV11-2 and TRBJ2-6; 7 nucleotides line up with TRBD1. The V and J ends lost 6 bases and 9 bases, in that order; junction bases with no gene match: 8. Germline values: CDR1 SGHAT, CDR2 FQNNGV. The CDR3 is made up of 14 amino acids. The CDR3 loop is CASSKGQLSNVLTF. In DNA form, the CDR3 reads TGTGCCAGCAGTAAGGGACAGTTAAGCAACGTCCTGACTTTC.